This T cell receptor beta chain is from a study of OX40 agonist ivuxolimab in advanced cancers. Study-level background: Ivuxolimab was an agonistic, fully human IgG2 monoclonal antibody directed against OX40 (CD134), a costimulatory receptor. Patients were allowed to have had prior anti-PD-1, anti-PD-L1 or anti-CTLA-4 therapy, and around 40% of the dose-escalation patients had previously received checkpoint inhibitors. Partial responses were achieved by three dose-escalation patients, of whom one had hepatocellular carcinoma and two had cutaneous melanoma. Among the 50 to 55 dose-escalation patients, approximately 20 had hepatocellular carcinoma, some 15 melanoma, 9 renal cell carcinoma and 9 head and neck cancer. Peripheral TCRbeta sequencing aimed to test whether ivuxolimab altered TCR sequence diversity and caused clonal T-cell expansion. The paper reports the monotherapy dose-escalation portion (N ≈ 52 patients) of the phase I ivuxolimab trial. Intravenous ivuxolimab was administered to patients every 2 weeks at six dose levels: 0.01, 0.1, 0.3, 1.5, 3 and 10 mg/kg. A male proportion of 82.7% and a mean age of 60 years, ranging from roughly 23 to 79, were recorded for the dose-escalation cohort. Study-level results and caveats: Which antigens the clonally expanded peripheral T cells were specific for was not determined. On average, CD8+ T cells showed more expanded clones than CD4+ T cells after ivuxolimab. Clonal expansion of both CD4+ and CD8+ blood T cells was observed from baseline to week 6 at doses 0.1 to 3.0 mg/kg. In partial responders in the 0.1-3.0 mg/kg groups, normalized peripheral clonal expansion was found to be among the lowest, especially among CD8+ T cells. Low levels of normalized T-cell clonal expansion were also seen in some patients who did not respond.

For this clone: Its antigen is currently not known. No base-level quality is on record; no much larger clone is a single base apart.

V is pared back by 2 bases and J by 0 bases, with 10 bases lying between the germline termini. CDR1 and CDR2, looked up from the germline V gene, are MNHEY and SVGAGI. The CDR3, cysteine through phenylalanine, is 15 amino acids long. Left in the record is the CDR3 DNA by itself, 45 bases read in frame from the first base. Patients with a history of autoimmune disease or receiving systemic immunosuppression were excluded from the trial. Peripheral blood for TCR sequencing was collected from all dose cohorts at baseline, on cycle 4 day 1, and on cycle 7 day 1. Samples came from an open-label, multicenter, first-in-human phase I dose-escalation trial of ivuxolimab. Adults with locally advanced or metastatic head and neck squamous cell, hepatocellular, melanoma or renal cell carcinoma were enrolled in the trial. Before TCR sequencing, CD4+ T cells and CD8+ T cells were sorted from peripheral blood as separate populations.

To sequence the TCRbeta CDR3 region, genomic DNA was isolated from the sorted cells. The immunoSEQ Assay was used to sequence the TCRbeta CDR3 regions. TCRdb mirrors the immuneACCESS table, restricted to in-frame sequences. Some clones are absent from its copies; in checked studies, under half trace to an unresolved V gene, and the reason for the others is unknown. This sample has 70,000 to 90,000 clones in its table, and less than 95% of those were observed once. Of the sample, more than 7.5% is held by the ten largest clones. The material was CD4+ or CD8+ T cells sorted from blood, obtained in a trial of the OX40 agonist ivuxolimab. The clonotype was recovered from an adult with an advanced solid tumor such as melanoma, head and neck, liver or kidney cancer. The sequence links TRBV6-5 to TRBJ1-1; TRBD1 is a weak D gene call, 6 bases matching. The nucleotide sequence reads as follows: TGTGCCAGCAGTTACCAGGGGACACTGAACACTGAAGCTTTCTTT. Translation gives CASSYQGTLNTEAFF.